These 13 T cell receptor beta chains came from one sample sequenced in a study of blood T cells in healthy people across ages. PCR was performed a second time for about 7 to 12 cycles using a sample-barcoded 5' primer and a J-beta primer mix. Using its own MiXCR run on the 5' RACE reads, TCRdb lists one record per CDR3 protein. The profile shows approximately 800,000 distinct CDR3 sequences, just over 55% of them singletons. The sequenced sample was blood. Every receptor here comes from a middle-aged man in good health.

The chain employs TRBV28 and TRBJ2-1; TRBD1 agrees at 10 bases. With 4 bases clipped from V and 2 bases from J, the junction kept 14 bases outside the gene matches. The germline V gene has CDR1 MDHEN and CDR2 SYDVKM. The CDR3 consists of 19 residues. In DNA, the CDR3 is TGTGCCAGCAGTTCGCCCCGGACAGGGGGTTCATCCGCCTACAATGAGCAGTTCTTC. This encodes CASSSPRTGGSSAYNEQFF.

Concerning this clonotype: This could be a read error, since a much larger clone is one nucleotide away. The rearrangement uses TRBV27 and TRBJ2-7; 7 bases fit TRBD2. The J call may be in error: the DNA end matches TRBJ2-4 better. The CDR3 loop spans 14 amino acids. CDR1 and CDR2 (germline): MNHEY, SMNVEV (reference sequence). CDR3 loop: CASSLGGSGTIQYF. The CDR3 nucleotides are TGTGCCAGCAGTTTAGGCGGGAGTGGCACCATTCAGTACTTC.

The gene calls are TRBV20-1 and TRBJ1-1; 7 bases are shared with TRBD1. This CDR3 region has 12 residues. The trim removed 8 bases at V and 4 bases at J, leaving 7 bases unmatched. Germline values: CDR1 DFQATT, CDR2 SNEGSKA (reference sequence). The CDR3 DNA is TGCAGTTTCCGACAGGGAGGCACTGAAGCTTTCTTT. Translated, it gives CSFRQGGTEAFF.

V and J are TRBV12-3 or TRBV12-4 and TRBJ1-5, with unresolved D. This CDR3 has 14 residues. V lost 5 bases, J lost 0 bases, and 8 bases lay in between. The CDR3: CASSPKISNQPQHF. CDR3 coding DNA: TGTGCCAGCAGTCCGAAAATTAGCAATCAGCCCCAGCATTTT.

This clonotype was picked up a small number of times. The rearrangement joins TRBV7-2 to TRBJ2-7; perhaps TRBD1 as D (5 bases). Germline assignment: CDR1 SGHTA and CDR2 FQGNSA. The ends were cut back, 3 bases at V and 2 bases at J, with 11 bases in the middle. CDR3 length equals 14 residues. In DNA, the CDR3 is TGTGCCAGCAGCTTCGACAGTACGACCTACGAGCAGTACTTC. This sequence encodes CASSFDSTTYEQYF.

The rearrangement links TRBV18 to TRBJ1-4; no reliable D call. The CDR3 loop spans 16 amino acids. Germline V CDR1 and CDR2: KGHSH, LQKENI. V lost 4 bases to trimming and J lost 5 bases, with 17 bases between them. CDR3 sequence reads: CASSLGPAAANEKLFF. In DNA form, the CDR3 reads TGTGCCAGCTCACTAGGGCCGGCCGCAGCAAATGAAAAACTGTTTTTT.

This clonotype was counted at least ten times. The chain is built from TRBV7-2 and TRBJ2-2; D possibly uses TRBD1 or TRBD2 (5 bases each). Germline-derived CDR1 and CDR2 are SGHTA and FQGNSA. The V gene lost 3 bases and the J gene lost 10 bases, with 18 bases spanning the gap. The CDR3 runs to 15 residues. In DNA form, the CDR3 reads TGTGCCAGCAGCTTGACCCCGGGACGAAGGGAGGAGCTGTTTTTT. Its translation is CASSLTPGRREELFF.

Notes on this clonotype: At one end, the junction sequence differs from germline, possibly due to a read error. The J gene is TRBJ1-1, the V gene TRBV20-1; 9 nucleotides match TRBD1. From germline, CDR1 is DFQATT and CDR2 SNEGSKA (reference sequence). The CDR3 totals 18 residues. This chain's CDR3 is CSAMGTGTTQFLNTEAFF. The CDR3 nucleotides read TGCAGTGCCATGGGGACAGGGACCACTCAATTTTTGAATACTGAAGCTTTCTTT.

The CDR3 DNA reads as TGTGCCAGCAGCCAAGATTTGGAGGAGCAGTACTTC. This encodes CASSQDLEEQYF. This chain connects TRBV4-2 to TRBJ2-7, with D hard to call. Germline CDR1 and CDR2: LGHNA and YNFKEQ. CDR3 size: 12 residues. The germline V and J ends were trimmed by 0 bases and 7 bases, with 7 bases remaining between them.

This clonotype was seen more than once but under ten times. The chain carries TRBV29-1 and TRBJ1-4; a possible D gene is TRBD1 (5 bases). From germline, CDR1 is SQVTM and CDR2 ANQGSEA. Between the trimmed V and J ends, which lost 6 bases and 8 bases, there was a span of 19 bases. CDR3 length equals 14 residues. CDR3 amino acids: CSVGKGFRGEKLFF. The CDR3 coding sequence is TGCAGCGTCGGGAAGGGCTTTAGGGGAGAAAAACTGTTTTTT.

Details on this clonotype: A read error is possible here, since a much larger clone lies one base away. This rearrangement joins TRBV7-2 to TRBJ2-5; tentatively, D is TRBD1 or TRBD2 (7 bases each). The CDR3 consists of 15 residues. The ends were cut back, 5 bases at V and 11 bases at J, with 24 bases in the middle. Per the germline V gene, CDR1 is SGHTA and CDR2 is FQGNSA. The CDR3 DNA reads as TGTGCCAGCAGCGCCTCAGGCAGGGGGGGCAATGAGCAGTACTTC. As protein: CASSASGRGGNEQYF.

The chain recombines TRBV28 with TRBJ2-3; the D is unclear. The CDR3 runs to 18 residues. Trimming removed 2 bases from V and 2 bases from J, with 20 bases in between. Per germline, CDR1 MDHEN and CDR2 SYDVKM. The CDR3 is CASSLARLASPFTDTQYF. The CDR3 bases are TGTGCCAGCAGTTTAGCCAGGTTGGCTAGTCCGTTCACAGATACGCAGTATTTT.

This chain links TRBV28 with TRBJ2-5; 7 bases fit TRBD1. Trimming at V came to 4 bases and at J to 2 bases, leaving 10 bases not matched to a gene. The germline V gene has CDR1 MDHEN and CDR2 SYDVKM. The CDR3 length is 16 residues. CDR3 amino acids: CASSSLVQGRQETQYF. CDR3 nucleotide sequence: TGTGCCAGCAGTTCCCTAGTACAGGGGCGACAAGAGACCCAGTACTTC.